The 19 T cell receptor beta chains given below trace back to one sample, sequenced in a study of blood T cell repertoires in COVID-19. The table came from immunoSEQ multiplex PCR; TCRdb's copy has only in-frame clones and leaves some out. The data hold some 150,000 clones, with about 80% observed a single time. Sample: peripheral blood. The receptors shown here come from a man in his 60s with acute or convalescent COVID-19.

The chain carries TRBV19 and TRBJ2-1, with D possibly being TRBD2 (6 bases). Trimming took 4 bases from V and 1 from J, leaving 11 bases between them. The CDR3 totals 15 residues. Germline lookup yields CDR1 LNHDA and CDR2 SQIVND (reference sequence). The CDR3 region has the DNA TGTGCCAGTAGTAAGGCTGGGGGGTCCTACAATGAGCAGTTCTTC. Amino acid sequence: CASSKAGGSYNEQFF.

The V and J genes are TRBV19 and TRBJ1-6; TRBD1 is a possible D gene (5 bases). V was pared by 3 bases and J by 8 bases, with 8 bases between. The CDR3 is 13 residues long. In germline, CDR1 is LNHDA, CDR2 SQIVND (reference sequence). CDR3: CASSIRDDSPLHF. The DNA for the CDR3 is TGTGCCAGTAGTATCAGGGATGATTCACCCCTCCACTTT. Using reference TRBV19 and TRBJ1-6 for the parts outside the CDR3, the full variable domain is DGGITQSPKYLFRKEGQNVTLSCEQNLNHDAMYWYRQDPGQGLRLIYYSQIVNDFQKGDIAEGYSVSREKKESFPLTVTSAQKNPTAFYLCASSIRDDSPLHFGNGTRLTVT.

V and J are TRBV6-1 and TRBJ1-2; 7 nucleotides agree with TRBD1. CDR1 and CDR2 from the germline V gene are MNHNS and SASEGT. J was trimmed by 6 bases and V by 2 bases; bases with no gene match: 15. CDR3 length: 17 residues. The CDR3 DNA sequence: TGTGCCAGCAGTGAAAGGGGACAGATGGCCACCCTAAATGGCTACACCTTC. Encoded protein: CASSERGQMATLNGYTF.

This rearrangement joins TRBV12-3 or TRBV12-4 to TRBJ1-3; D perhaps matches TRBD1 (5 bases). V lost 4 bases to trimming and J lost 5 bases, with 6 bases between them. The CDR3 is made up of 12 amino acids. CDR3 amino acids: CASSSDRNTIYF. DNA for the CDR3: TGTGCCAGCAGTTCGGACAGAAACACCATATATTTT.

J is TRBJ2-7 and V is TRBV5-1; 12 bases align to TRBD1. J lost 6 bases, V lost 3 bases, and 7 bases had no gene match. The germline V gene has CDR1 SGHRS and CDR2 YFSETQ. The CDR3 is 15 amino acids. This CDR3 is CASSSNTGQGAEQYF. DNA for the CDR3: TGCGCCAGCAGCTCAAATACGGGACAGGGGGCCGAGCAGTACTTC. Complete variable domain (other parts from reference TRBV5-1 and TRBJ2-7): KAGVTQTPRYLIKTRGQQVTLSCSPISGHRSVSWYQQTPGQGLQFLFEYFSETQRNKGNFPGRFSGRQFSNSRSEMNVSTLELGDSALYLCASSSNTGQGAEQYFGPGTRLTVT.

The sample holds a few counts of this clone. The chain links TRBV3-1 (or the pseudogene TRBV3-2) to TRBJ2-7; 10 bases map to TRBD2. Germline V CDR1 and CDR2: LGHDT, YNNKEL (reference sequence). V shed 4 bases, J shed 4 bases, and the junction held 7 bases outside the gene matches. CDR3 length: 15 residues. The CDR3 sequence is CASSPSGRGDYEQYF. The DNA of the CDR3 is TGTGCCAGCAGCCCTAGCGGGAGAGGGGATTACGAGCAGTACTTC.

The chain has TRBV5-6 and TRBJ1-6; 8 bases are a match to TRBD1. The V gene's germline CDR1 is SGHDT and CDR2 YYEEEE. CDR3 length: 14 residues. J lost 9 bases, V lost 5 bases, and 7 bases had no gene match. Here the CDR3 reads CASSVWTGSSPLHF. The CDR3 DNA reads TGTGCCAGCAGTGTCTGGACAGGGAGTTCACCCCTCCACTTT.

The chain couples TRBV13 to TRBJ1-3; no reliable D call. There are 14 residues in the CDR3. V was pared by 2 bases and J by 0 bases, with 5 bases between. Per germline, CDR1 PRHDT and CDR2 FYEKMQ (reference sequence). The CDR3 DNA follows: TGTGCCAGCAGCTTAACAGTCTCTGGAAACACCATATATTTT. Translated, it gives CASSLTVSGNTIYF. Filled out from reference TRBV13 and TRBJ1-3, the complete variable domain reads AAGVIQSPRHLIKEKRETATLKCYPIPRHDTVYWYQQGPGQDPQFLISFYEKMQSDKGSIPDRFSAQQFSDYHSELNMSSLELGDSALYFCASSLTVSGNTIYFGEGSWLTVV.

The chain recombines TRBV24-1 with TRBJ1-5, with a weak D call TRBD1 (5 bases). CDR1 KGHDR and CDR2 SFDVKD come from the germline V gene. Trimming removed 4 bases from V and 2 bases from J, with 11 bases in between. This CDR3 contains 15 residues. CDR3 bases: TGTGCCACCAGTGAGCCAGGGAAGGGCAATCAGCCCCAGCATTTT. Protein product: CATSEPGKGNQPQHF.

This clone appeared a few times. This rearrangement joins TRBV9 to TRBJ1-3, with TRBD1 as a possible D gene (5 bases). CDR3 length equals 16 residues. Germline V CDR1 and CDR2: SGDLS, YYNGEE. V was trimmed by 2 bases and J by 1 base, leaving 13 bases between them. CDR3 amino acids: CASSVFPQGSGNTIYF. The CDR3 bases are TGTGCCAGCAGCGTGTTCCCTCAGGGATCTGGAAACACCATATATTTT.

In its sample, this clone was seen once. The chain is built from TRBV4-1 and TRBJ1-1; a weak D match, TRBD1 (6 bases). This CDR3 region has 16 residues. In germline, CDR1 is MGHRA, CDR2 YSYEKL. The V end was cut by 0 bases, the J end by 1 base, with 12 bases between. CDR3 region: CASSQDPDSRNTEAFF. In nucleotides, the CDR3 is TGCGCCAGCAGCCAAGATCCGGACAGCCGGAACACTGAAGCTTTCTTT.

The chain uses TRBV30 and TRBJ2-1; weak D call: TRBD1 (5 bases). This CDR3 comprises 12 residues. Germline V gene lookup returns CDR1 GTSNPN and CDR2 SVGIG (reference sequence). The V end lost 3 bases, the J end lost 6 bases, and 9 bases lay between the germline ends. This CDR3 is CAWSRARNEQFF. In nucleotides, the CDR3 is TGTGCCTGGAGCAGGGCTCGCAATGAGCAGTTCTTC.

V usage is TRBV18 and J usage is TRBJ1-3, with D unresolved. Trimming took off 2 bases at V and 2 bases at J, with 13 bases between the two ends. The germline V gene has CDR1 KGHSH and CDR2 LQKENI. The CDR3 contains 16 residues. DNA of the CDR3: TGTGCCAGCTCACCATCATTGGCGACTACTGGAAACACCATATATTTT. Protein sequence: CASSPSLATTGNTIYF.

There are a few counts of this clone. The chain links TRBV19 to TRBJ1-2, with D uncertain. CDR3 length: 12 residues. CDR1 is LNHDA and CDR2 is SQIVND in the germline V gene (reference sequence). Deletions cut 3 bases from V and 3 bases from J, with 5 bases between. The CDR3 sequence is CASSMRDYGYTF. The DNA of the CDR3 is TGTGCCAGTAGTATGAGGGACTATGGCTACACCTTC.

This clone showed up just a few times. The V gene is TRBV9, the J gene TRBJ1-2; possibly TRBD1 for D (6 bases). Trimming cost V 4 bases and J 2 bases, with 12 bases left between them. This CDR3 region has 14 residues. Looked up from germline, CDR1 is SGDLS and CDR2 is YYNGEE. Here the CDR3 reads CASSPTTGNYGYTF. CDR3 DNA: TGTGCCAGCAGCCCGACGACAGGCAACTATGGCTACACCTTC.

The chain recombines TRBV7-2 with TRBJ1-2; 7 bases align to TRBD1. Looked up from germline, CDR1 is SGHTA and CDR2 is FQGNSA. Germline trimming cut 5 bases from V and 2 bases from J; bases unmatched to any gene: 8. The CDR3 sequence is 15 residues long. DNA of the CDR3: TGTGCCAGCAGCCCGCAGGGGGATATCAACTATGGCTACACCTTC. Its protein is CASSPQGDINYGYTF.

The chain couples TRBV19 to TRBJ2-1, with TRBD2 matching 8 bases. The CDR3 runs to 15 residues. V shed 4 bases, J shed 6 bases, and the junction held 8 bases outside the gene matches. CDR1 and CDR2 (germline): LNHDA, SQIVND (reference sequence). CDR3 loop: CASSSSGGSFNEQFF. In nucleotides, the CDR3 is TGTGCCAGTAGTAGCTCGGGGGGGAGTTTCAATGAGCAGTTCTTC.

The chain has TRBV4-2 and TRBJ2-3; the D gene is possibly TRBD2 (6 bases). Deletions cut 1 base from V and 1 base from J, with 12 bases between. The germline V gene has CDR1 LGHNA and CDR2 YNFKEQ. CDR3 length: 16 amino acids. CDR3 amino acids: CASSQGSASGTDTQYF. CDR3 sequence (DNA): TGTGCCAGCAGCCAAGGTTCAGCTAGCGGCACAGATACGCAGTATTTT.

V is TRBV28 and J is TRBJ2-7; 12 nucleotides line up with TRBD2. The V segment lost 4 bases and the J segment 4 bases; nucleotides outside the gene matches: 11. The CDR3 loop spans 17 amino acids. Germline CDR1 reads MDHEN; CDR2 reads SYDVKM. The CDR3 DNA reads TGTGCCAGCAGTTCACCAGCGACTAGCGGGAGAAGGTACGAGCAGTACTTC. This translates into CASSSPATSGRRYEQYF.